The 22 T cell receptor beta chains in this list originate from one sample, sequenced in a study of cytomegalovirus exposure and HLA in healthy donors. The PCR contained 60 Vbeta and 13 Jbeta primers. TCRdb's table, derived via immunoSEQ multiplex PCR, lists solely in-frame clones and lacks some. Of over 110,000 clones in the sample, approximately 80% were seen once. Sequenced sample: PBMCs. The origin of the receptors is a woman aged 40-49 years in good health and CMV-seropositive.

The V gene is TRBV28, the J gene TRBJ1-5; D not resolved. Germline CDR1 reads MDHEN; CDR2 reads SYDVKM. Trimming pared 3 bases from V and 2 bases from J, leaving 5 bases between. The CDR3 sequence is 13 residues long. CDR3 sequence reads: CASSLQGNQPQHF. CDR3 DNA: TGTGCCAGCAGTTTGCAGGGCAATCAGCCCCAGCATTTT.

Points on this clone: Different DNA sequences within this sample yield the same CDR3. DNA for the CDR3: TGCAGCGTAGCGAACACTGAAGCTTTCTTT. Translation gives CSVANTEAFF. The chain uses TRBV29-1 and TRBJ1-1; D gene ambiguous. Germline CDR1 SQVTM, CDR2 ANQGSEA. This CDR3 has 10 residues. V was clipped by 6 bases and J by 1 base, with 3 bases between them.

The chain employs TRBV7-9 and TRBJ2-7; the D gene is possibly TRBD1 (8 bases). The CDR3 length is 15 residues. Trimming left V 5 bases short and J 1 base short, with 15 bases between. The germline gives CDR1 SEHNR, CDR2 FQNEAQ (reference sequence). The CDR3 spells CASSPYRGGSYEQYF. The CDR3 DNA is TGTGCCAGCAGCCCCTACAGGGGGGGATCCTACGAGCAGTACTTC.

The CDR3 region has the DNA TGTGCCAGTAGTATGGACCTAGCGGGAGGCCGAAATGAGCAGTTCTTC. The encoded protein is CASSMDLAGGRNEQFF. V gene TRBV19 combines with J gene TRBJ2-1; 11 bases line up with TRBD2. This CDR3 contains 16 residues. CDR1 is LNHDA and CDR2 is SQIVND in the germline V gene (reference sequence). V was clipped by 3 bases and J by 7 bases; unmatched bases: 8.

This chain joins TRBV15 and TRBJ1-3; a possible D gene is TRBD1 (6 bases). CDR1 is LNHNV, CDR2 YYDKDF, per germline (reference sequence). The CDR3 consists of 16 residues. V gave up 1 base and J gave up 0 bases, with 10 bases separating them. CDR3 residues: CATSRGSGDSGNTIYF. The CDR3 bases are TGTGCCACCAGCAGAGGTTCAGGGGACTCTGGAAACACCATATATTTT. Together with reference TRBV15 and TRBJ1-3, the CDR3 gives the full variable domain: DAMVIQNPRYQVTQFGKPVTLSCSQTLNHNVMYWYQQKSSQAPKLLFHYYDKDFNNEADTPDNFQSRRPNTSFCFLDIRSPGLGDTAMYLCATSRGSGDSGNTIYFGEGSWLTVV.

The chain joins TRBV30 to TRBJ2-5; 7 positions agree with TRBD1. Losses at the gene ends were 5 bases for V and 4 bases for J; bases not matched to a gene: 4. Germline CDR1 reads GTSNPN; CDR2 reads SVGIG (reference sequence). The CDR3 is made up of 12 amino acids. The CDR3 nucleotides are TGTGCCTGGTCCCCAGGGGGAGAGACCCAGTACTTC. Protein product: CAWSPGGETQYF.

The chain combines TRBV7-9 with TRBJ2-7, with a possible D match to TRBD1 (6 bases). This CDR3 contains 15 residues. Germline CDR1 SEHNR, CDR2 FQNEAQ (reference sequence). V dropped 4 bases and J dropped 2 bases, with 15 bases sitting between them. CDR3 coding DNA: TGTGCCAGCAGCTCGCCGACAGGCACTACCTACGAGCAGTACTTC. Translation gives CASSSPTGTTYEQYF.

The rearrangement links TRBV27 to TRBJ2-2; 8 positions match TRBD1. Germline trimming cut 4 bases from V and 4 bases from J; bases unmatched to any gene: 8. CDR1 is MNHEY and CDR2 is SMNVEV in the germline V gene (reference sequence). CDR3 length equals 16 residues. The CDR3 is CASSSANRGFTGELFF. The CDR3 nucleotides read TGTGCCAGCAGTTCCGCCAACAGGGGGTTCACCGGGGAGCTGTTTTTT.

The rearrangement links TRBV7-3 to TRBJ2-3; D perhaps matches TRBD2 (6 bases). Trimming stripped 6 bases from V and 1 base from J, with 8 bases between. The CDR3 runs 13 residues. Germline lookup yields CDR1 SGHTA and CDR2 FQGTGA. In nucleotides, the CDR3 is TGTGCCAGCAGTCCTAGCGGCACAGATACGCAGTATTTT. It yields the protein CASSPSGTDTQYF. Combining the CDR3 with reference TRBV7-3 and TRBJ2-3 gives the whole variable domain GAGVSQTPSNKVTEKGKYVELRCDPISGHTALYWYRQSLGQGPEFLIYFQGTGAADDSGLPNDRFFAVRPEGSVSTLKIQRTERGDSAVYLCASSPSGTDTQYFGPGTRLTVL.

The genes are TRBV2 and TRBJ2-4; 7 bases match TRBD2. The CDR3 length is 14 residues. Germline CDR1 and CDR2: SNHLY and FYNNEI. J was trimmed by 8 bases and V by 7 bases; bases with no gene match: 11. CDR3 amino acids: CASTIAGGVDIQYF. The CDR3 DNA follows: TGTGCCAGCACCATCGCTGGGGGGGTGGACATTCAGTACTTC.

The chain uses TRBV19 and TRBJ2-7, with 9 positions matching TRBD1. CDR3 length: 17 residues. Per the germline V gene, CDR1 is LNHDA and CDR2 is SQIVND (reference sequence). Germline trimming cut 4 bases from V and 2 bases from J; bases unmatched to any gene: 12. The CDR3 loop reads CASSTGTGTGHAYEQYF. Written as DNA, the CDR3 is TGTGCCAGTAGTACCGGGACAGGGACCGGTCATGCCTACGAGCAGTACTTC.

This clone has a handful of counts. The rearrangement uses TRBV13 and TRBJ1-6; D possibly corresponds to TRBD1 (5 bases). The CDR3 has 16 residues. V was cut by 5 bases and J by 7 bases, with 18 bases left in between. The V gene's germline CDR1 is PRHDT and CDR2 FYEKMQ (reference sequence). The CDR3 reads CASSIMEGAGNSPLHF. CDR3 in DNA: TGTGCCAGCAGCATAATGGAAGGGGCGGGGAATTCACCCCTCCACTTT. Based on the CDR3 plus reference TRBV13 and TRBJ1-6, the full variable domain is AAGVIQSPRHLIKEKRETATLKCYPIPRHDTVYWYQQGPGQDPQFLISFYEKMQSDKGSIPDRFSAQQFSDYHSELNMSSLELGDSALYFCASSIMEGAGNSPLHFGNGTRLTVT.

This sequence joins TRBV7-6 and TRBJ2-1; D might be TRBD2 (6 bases). The CDR3 consists of 17 residues. V shed 1 base and J shed 5 bases, with 18 bases lying between them. Germline CDR1 and CDR2: SGHVS and FNYEAQ. In DNA, the CDR3 is TGTGCCAGCAGCTTAGAGGTTAGGGGTGGGGAGGACAATGAGCAGTTCTTC. This sequence encodes CASSLEVRGGEDNEQFF.

V is TRBV20-1 and J is TRBJ1-4; D is ambiguous. Germline CDR1 reads DFQATT; CDR2 reads SNEGSKA (reference sequence). This CDR3 region has 11 residues. Deletions cut 6 bases from V and 8 bases from J, with 10 bases between. The CDR3 DNA reads TGCAGTGCCCTATCAGGAGAAAAACTGTTTTTT. Its translation: CSALSGEKLFF.

The genes are TRBV28 and TRBJ2-7; D gene ambiguous. CDR3 length equals 12 residues. V was clipped by 5 bases and J by 6 bases, with 11 bases between them. Per the germline V gene, CDR1 is MDHEN and CDR2 is SYDVKM. CDR3 protein: CASSPLIVEQYF. As DNA, the CDR3 is TGTGCCAGCAGTCCCCTTATTGTCGAGCAGTACTTC.

The rearrangement joins TRBV9 to TRBJ2-6; D possibly corresponds to TRBD1 (6 bases). The ends were cut back, 3 bases at V and 3 bases at J, with 7 bases in the middle. Looked up from germline, CDR1 is SGDLS and CDR2 is YYNGEE. This CDR3 contains 14 residues. The CDR3 loop is CASSGGGGANVLTF. As DNA, the CDR3 is TGTGCCAGCAGCGGAGGGGGTGGGGCCAACGTCCTGACTTTC.

The chain joins TRBV6-1 to TRBJ1-2; D remains ambiguous. The CDR3 has 11 residues. V was pared by 6 bases and J by 6 bases, with 8 bases between. Germline CDR1 and CDR2: MNHNS and SASEGT. For the CDR3, the DNA is TGTGCCAGCAGCGATGGCCATGGCTACACCTTC. Translating it yields CASSDGHGYTF.

The CDR3 region is CASSRQGARETQYF. The CDR3 DNA reads TGTGCCAGCAGTCGACAGGGGGCGCGGGAGACCCAGTACTTC. V usage is TRBV6-1 and J usage is TRBJ2-5, with 10 bases matching TRBD1. Germline V gene sequence: CDR1 MNHNS, CDR2 SASEGT. Trimming took 5 bases from V and 5 from J; bases not matched to a gene: 5. CDR3 length: 14 amino acids.

In its sample, this clone was seen a few times. The chain couples TRBV6-5 to TRBJ1-5; 9 bases fit TRBD1. The germline V gene has CDR1 MNHEY and CDR2 SVGAGI. The CDR3 runs 13 residues. Trimming at V came to 8 bases and at J to 6 bases, leaving 5 bases not matched to a gene. The CDR3 region has the DNA TGTGCCAGCGGGAGACAGGGGGGTCAGCCCCAGCATTTT. Translating it yields CASGRQGGQPQHF.

This chain uses TRBV2 with TRBJ2-1; 13 bases map to TRBD2. CDR3 length: 15 residues. V was pared by 4 bases and J by 5 bases, with 2 bases of the junction left unmatched. Germline assignment: CDR1 SNHLY and CDR2 FYNNEI. CDR3 sequence reads: CASSGGLAGDNEQFF. The DNA of the CDR3 is TGTGCCAGCAGTGGAGGACTAGCGGGAGACAATGAGCAGTTCTTC.

About this clone: At the DNA level, this CDR3 is encoded by other sequences in the same sample as well. The chain joins TRBV10-2 to TRBJ1-5, with D perhaps matching TRBD1 (5 bases). The germline V gene encodes CDR1 WSHSY and CDR2 SAAADI. This CDR3 is 13 amino acids long. The V end was cut by 6 bases, the J end by 1 base, with 7 bases between. The CDR3: CASRGGSNQPQHF. For the CDR3, the DNA is TGCGCCAGCAGGGGGGGGAGCAATCAGCCCCAGCATTTT.

This clone was observed once. This chain uses TRBV5-1 with TRBJ2-2; a weak D match, TRBD1 (6 bases). Germline CDR1 and CDR2: SGHRS and YFSETQ. The CDR3 spans 14 residues. V gave up 5 bases and J gave up 4 bases, with 12 bases separating them. DNA for the CDR3: TGCGCCAGCAGGACAGGCGTAGGCACCGGGGAGCTGTTTTTT. Translated: CASRTGVGTGELFF.